One and the same sample provided the 20 T cell receptor beta chains below, sequenced in a study of regulatory T cells in long-lasting Graves disease (dated by TCRdb to the early 2020s). Library method: multiplex PCR. For sequencing, an Illumina HiSeq 4000 was employed. TCR beta libraries were built with iRepertoire HTBI primers and Arm-PCR amplification of CDR3 regions. TCRdb trimmed public reads at Q25 via fastp, called clones via MiXCR and kept in-frame beta chains. Rows with one shared CDR3 protein collapse into an entry with the most common genes and DNA. Here the sample has 350,000 to 500,000 distinct CDR3 sequences; about 14% occur a single time. Approximately 15% of the sample comes from the top ten. The sample's time point, from its label and the paper: newly diagnosed GD, antithyroid drugs for less than 3 months. For both TCR sequencing and RNA sequencing, RNA was extracted from PBMCs using TRIzol.

This same sample was also part of a study on T cells in Graves' hyperthyroidism and ophthalmopathy.

The material sequenced was peripheral blood mononuclear cells (PBMCs), taken at new diagnosis, from a patient treated with antithyroid drugs. All receptors come from a woman between 45 and 65 years old with Graves disease. Donor details come from another sample of the same person, matched by shared clones.

Ten or more counts support this clonotype. The chain couples TRBV7-8 to TRBJ2-7, with TRBD1 matching 7 bases. Germline V gene lookup returns CDR1 SGHVS and CDR2 FQNEAQ. The junction had 8 bases not matched to a gene; V was cut back by 4 bases and J by 5 bases. The CDR3 is 14 amino acids. CDR3 protein: CASSSLGQRNEQYF. CDR3 DNA sequence: TGTGCCAGCAGCTCCCTGGGACAGAGAAACGAGCAGTACTTC.

The chain employs TRBV3-1 and TRBJ2-1, with TRBD2 identical over 9 bases. CDR1 and CDR2 (germline): LGHDT, YNNKEL (reference sequence). V was pared by 6 bases and J by 7 bases, with 10 bases of the junction left unmatched. CDR3 length equals 15 residues. CDR3 loop: CASRPGLATYNEQFF. In nucleotides, the CDR3 is TGTGCCAGCAGACCGGGACTAGCAACGTATAATGAGCAGTTCTTC.

This clonotype has more than one count but fewer than ten. This chain links TRBV6-1 with TRBJ1-5; 9 positions agree with TRBD1. The length of the CDR3 is 15 residues. The junction had 5 bases not matched to a gene; V was cut back by 5 bases and J by 3 bases. The V gene's germline CDR1 is MNHNS and CDR2 SASEGT. CDR3 loop: CASSRDRDFNQPQHF. CDR3 in DNA: TGTGCCAGCAGTAGGGACAGGGACTTCAATCAGCCCCAGCATTTT.

This clonotype was seen many times. This chain links TRBV18 with TRBJ2-5; D assignment may be TRBD1 or TRBD2 (5 bases each). CDR3 length: 14 amino acids. With 3 bases removed from V and 5 bases from J, the gap between germline ends came to 13 bases. CDR1 and CDR2 (germline): KGHSH, LQKENI. The CDR3 DNA reads as TGTGCCAGCTCACCGTGGGGGATGGGGGAGACCCAGTACTTC. Translated: CASSPWGMGETQYF.

This clonotype came up many times. The J gene is TRBJ2-1, the V gene TRBV18; D not certain. Per the germline V gene, CDR1 is KGHSH and CDR2 is LQKENI. CDR3 length: 13 amino acids. V was cut by 0 bases and J by 6 bases, with 6 bases left in between. The DNA of the CDR3 is TGTGCCAGCTCACCACCGCCTTTCAATGAGCAGTTCTTC. It is translated as CASSPPPFNEQFF.

V usage is TRBV20-1 and J usage is TRBJ2-7; D perhaps matches TRBD2 (7 bases). Germline-derived CDR1 and CDR2 are DFQATT and SNEGSKA (reference sequence). CDR3 length: 15 residues. V was cut by 0 bases and J by 1 base, with 13 bases left in between. CDR3 nucleotides: TGCAGTGCTAGAGATCGGGGGGCCCAATCCTACGAGCAGTACTTC. This codes for CSARDRGAQSYEQYF.

The genes are TRBV29-1 and TRBJ2-1, with D unclear. Between the trimmed V and J ends, which lost 6 bases and 5 bases, there was a span of 20 bases. The CDR3 loop spans 15 amino acids. Germline values: CDR1 SQVTM, CDR2 ANQGSEA. CDR3: CSVSTYSGLNNEQFF. DNA for the CDR3: TGCAGCGTCTCCACGTACTCTGGGCTGAACAATGAGCAGTTCTTC.

This sequence joins TRBV27 and TRBJ1-2; D gene ambiguous. Germline CDR1 MNHEY, CDR2 SMNVEV (reference sequence). Trimming took off 4 bases at V and 6 bases at J, with 3 bases between the two ends. The CDR3 length is 10 residues. CDR3 amino acids: CASSSDGYTF. In nucleotides, the CDR3 is TGTGCCAGCAGTTCCGATGGCTACACCTTC.

There are a few counts of this clonotype. The chain employs TRBV5-6 and TRBJ1-1; D ambiguous. CDR1 and CDR2 (germline): SGHDT, YYEEEE. This CDR3 region has 12 residues. Between the trimmed V and J ends, which lost 2 bases and 8 bases, there was a span of 10 bases. CDR3 amino acids: CASSLGRVEAFF. CDR3 nucleotide sequence: TGTGCCAGCAGCTTAGGTCGGGTAGAAGCTTTCTTT.

This chain uses TRBV29-1 with TRBJ2-7; 12 bases match TRBD1. The junction had 12 bases not matched to a gene; V was cut back by 5 bases and J by 4 bases. Looked up from germline, CDR1 is SQVTM and CDR2 is ANQGSEA. The CDR3 runs 16 residues. The CDR3 nucleotides are TGCAGCGTTCCTCTGGTAGGGACAGGGGGCCGGTACGAGCAGTACTTC. It yields the protein CSVPLVGTGGRYEQYF.

This clonotype showed up many times. The chain links TRBV6-1 to TRBJ2-1; D possibly corresponds to TRBD2 (6 bases). Germline V gene data show CDR1 as MNHNS and CDR2 as SASEGT. V was trimmed by 6 bases and J by 2 bases, leaving 14 bases between them. The length of the CDR3 is 15 residues. The CDR3 coding sequence is TGTGCCAGCAGCCAGGGACTCTGGGCCTACAATGAGCAGTTCTTC. The encoded protein is CASSQGLWAYNEQFF.

CDR3 bases: TGTGCCAGCAGCCCGCTATCTTACTACACAACAGATACGCAGTATTTT. The encoded protein is CASSPLSYYTTDTQYF. This sequence joins TRBV12-3 or TRBV12-4 and TRBJ2-3, with D hard to call. Trimming shortened V by 6 bases and J by 3 bases, and 19 bases separated the two germline ends. The CDR3 has 16 amino acids.

This clonotype was observed a few times. The chain joins TRBV2 to TRBJ2-1; TRBD2 matches at 7 bases. CDR3 length: 14 amino acids. From germline, CDR1 is SNHLY and CDR2 FYNNEI. With V trimmed by 0 bases and J by 9 bases, 5 bases remained unmatched. The CDR3 sequence: CASSEARESGEQFF. The CDR3, as DNA: TGTGCCAGCAGTGAAGCGCGGGAGAGCGGTGAGCAGTTCTTC.

This clonotype has a count of ten or more. The V gene is TRBV2, the J gene TRBJ1-5; 7 bases align to TRBD1. J lost 9 bases, V lost 6 bases, and 8 bases had no gene match. The CDR3 runs 13 residues. The germline gives CDR1 SNHLY, CDR2 FYNNEI. In DNA form, the CDR3 reads TGTGCCAGCAGGGGAACAGGGGCCCGGCCCCAGCATTTT. Its protein is CASRGTGARPQHF.

This clonotype was counted at least ten times. The chain joins TRBV7-2 to TRBJ1-1, with unresolved D. Germline CDR1 and CDR2: SGHTA and FQGNSA. Trimming stripped 0 bases from V and 1 base from J, with 6 bases between. The CDR3 contains 14 residues. CDR3 sequence reads: CASSLAFQNTEAFF. The CDR3, as DNA: TGTGCCAGCAGCTTAGCGTTCCAGAACACTGAAGCTTTCTTT.

This clonotype has at least ten counts. The chain combines TRBV18 with TRBJ2-1; D possibly matches TRBD1 or TRBD2 (5 bases each). The CDR3 spans 15 residues. The V gene lost 3 bases and the J gene lost 2 bases, with 11 bases spanning the gap. Germline-derived CDR1 and CDR2 are KGHSH and LQKENI. CDR3 DNA: TGTGCCAGCTCACCGGACGGGGCAACCTACAATGAGCAGTTCTTC. Protein product: CASSPDGATYNEQFF. The whole variable domain, filled in from reference TRBV18 and TRBJ2-1, reads NAGVMQNPRHLVRRRGQEARLRCSPMKGHSHVYWYRQLPEEGLKFMVYLQKENIIDESGMPKERFSAEFPKEGPSILRIQQVVRGDSAAYFCASSPDGATYNEQFFGPGTRLTVL.

This clonotype was recorded many times. The chain joins TRBV7-9 to TRBJ2-1; maybe TRBD1 (6 bases). The CDR3 totals 20 residues. The germline V gene encodes CDR1 SEHNR and CDR2 FQNEAQ (reference sequence). V shed 5 bases and J shed 5 bases, with 31 bases lying between them. This CDR3 is CASSPTGSHRLGLLNNEQFF. The CDR3 DNA follows: TGTGCCAGCAGCCCCACAGGGAGTCACCGATTAGGGCTGTTAAACAATGAGCAGTTCTTC.

This clonotype has ten or more counts. The chain combines TRBV4-1 with TRBJ2-5, with D uncertain. CDR3 size: 16 residues. V was pared by 3 bases and J by 1 base, with 15 bases between. Germline CDR1 and CDR2: MGHRA and YSYEKL. CDR3 residues: CASSHFSGQFQETQYF. The DNA of the CDR3 is TGCGCCAGCAGCCACTTCAGTGGGCAATTCCAAGAGACCCAGTACTTC.

This clonotype was detected a few times. CDR3 residues: CAISESGGQYF. The CDR3 region has the DNA TGTGCCATCAGTGAGTCGGGGGGTCAGTACTTC. This chain uses TRBV10-3 with TRBJ2-7, with a weak D call TRBD2 (6 bases). Germline V gene lookup returns CDR1 ENHRY and CDR2 SYGVKD. The CDR3 has 11 residues. V was clipped by 0 bases and J by 10 bases, with 7 bases between them.

This clonotype showed up just once. The rearrangement uses TRBV7-9 and TRBJ2-1; the match to TRBD2 covers 11 bases. With V trimmed by 4 bases and J by 2 bases, 7 bases remained unmatched. This CDR3 is 17 amino acids long. Germline CDR1 is SEHNR and CDR2 is FQNEAQ (reference sequence). The CDR3 here is CASSSVPGLAAYNEQFF. As DNA, the CDR3 is TGTGCCAGCAGCTCCGTTCCGGGACTAGCGGCCTACAATGAGCAGTTCTTC.